What follows are 29 T cell receptor beta chains derived from one specimen sequenced in a study of blood T cell repertoires in COVID-19. The repertoire was sequenced with immunoSEQ multiplex PCR; TCRdb's copy has only in-frame clones and lacks some. The sample holds 250,000 to 350,000 clones; about nine tenths are singletons and the top ten take around 10%. The specimen sequenced was peripheral blood. Every receptor here comes from a woman aged 25 to 39 with COVID-19, enrolled during active disease.

This chain connects TRBV2 to TRBJ2-2; TRBD2 might be the D (6 bases). CDR1 SNHLY and CDR2 FYNNEI come from the germline V gene. V lost 7 bases to trimming and J lost 0 bases, with 9 bases between them. The CDR3 consists of 14 residues. The CDR3 DNA follows: TGTGCCAGCAAAACGGGGGCGAACACCGGGGAGCTGTTTTTT. This gives the protein CASKTGANTGELFF.

The rearrangement links TRBV19 to TRBJ2-7; a weak D match, TRBD2 (6 bases). This CDR3 is built from 13 residues. Germline CDR1 and CDR2: LNHDA and SQIVND (reference sequence). Trimming left V 0 bases short and J 6 bases short, with 9 bases between. The CDR3: CASSIDGGVEQYF. CDR3 nucleotide sequence: TGTGCCAGTAGTATAGATGGAGGGGTCGAGCAGTACTTC.

The chain couples TRBV6-5 to TRBJ2-1, with D perhaps matching TRBD2 (7 bases). The CDR3 loop spans 15 amino acids. Trimming left V 4 bases short and J 8 bases short, with 18 bases between. Germline assignment: CDR1 MNHEY and CDR2 SVGAGI. CDR3 in amino acids: CASSFRGRASDEQFF. CDR3 DNA: TGTGCCAGCAGTTTTAGGGGGAGGGCCTCGGATGAGCAGTTCTTC.

This clone came up a few times. The gene calls are TRBV18 and TRBJ1-6, with TRBD1 matching 9 bases. The CDR3 extends over 14 amino acids. The germline V gene has CDR1 KGHSH and CDR2 LQKENI. V shed 4 bases and J 10 bases; nucleotides not matched to a gene: 5. The CDR3 DNA sequence: TGTGCCAGCTCACAAGACAGGGGGGAATCACCCCTCCACTTT. This sequence encodes CASSQDRGESPLHF.

The V call is TRBV4-1, the J call TRBJ2-7; 9 nucleotides match TRBD2. Germline V lookup: CDR1 MGHRA, CDR2 YSYEKL. The CDR3 is made up of 17 amino acids. Unmatched junction bases numbered 10, after V lost 0 bases and J lost 4 bases. The DNA of the CDR3 is TGCGCCAGCAGCCAAGAAATGGGGGCGGGAGGGCTGTACGAGCAGTACTTC. Amino acids: CASSQEMGAGGLYEQYF.

V and J are TRBV11-2 and TRBJ2-1; 9 nucleotides match TRBD2. CDR1 and CDR2 from the germline V gene are SGHAT and FQNNGV. V lost 3 bases, J lost 8 bases, and 8 bases stayed unmatched. The CDR3 is 15 amino acids. The CDR3 here is CASSFRGRVADEQFF. CDR3 bases: TGTGCCAGCAGCTTCCGCGGGAGGGTGGCCGATGAGCAGTTCTTC.

The J gene is TRBJ1-2, the V gene TRBV19; possibly TRBD1 for D (5 bases). The CDR3 is 16 amino acids. V lost 2 bases to trimming and J lost 6 bases, with 19 bases between them. Germline V CDR1 and CDR2: LNHDA, SQIVND (reference sequence). As DNA, the CDR3 is TGTGCCAGTAGTATATTGGCCGACAGTCGGGCGGATGGCTACACCTTC. This encodes CASSILADSRADGYTF.

The chain combines TRBV28 with TRBJ2-3; 11 bases are shared with TRBD2. The germline gives CDR1 MDHEN, CDR2 SYDVKM. This CDR3 has 17 residues. After removal of 4 bases from V and 2 bases from J, the junction contained 8 bases not matched to a gene. In DNA, the CDR3 is TGTGCCAGCAGTTCCCCCCGACTAGCGGGGTTCACAGATACGCAGTATTTT. Protein product: CASSSPRLAGFTDTQYF.

This clone was detected once. The chain joins TRBV2 to TRBJ2-2; 11 bases line up with TRBD2. V shed 6 bases and J 8 bases; nucleotides not matched to a gene: 5. This CDR3 spans 14 amino acids. Per germline, CDR1 SNHLY and CDR2 FYNNEI. The CDR3 here is CASRMTSGTGELFF. The CDR3 DNA follows: TGTGCCAGCAGGATGACTAGCGGGACTGGGGAGCTGTTTTTT. Based on the CDR3 plus reference TRBV2 and TRBJ2-2, the full variable domain is EPEVTQTPSHQVTQMGQEVILRCVPISNHLYFYWYRQILGQKVEFLVSFYNNEISEKSEIFDDQFSVERPDGSNFTLKIRSTKLEDSAMYFCASRMTSGTGELFFGEGSRLTVL.

The rearrangement joins TRBV7-3 to TRBJ1-1; possible D gene TRBD1, 5 bases. This CDR3 comprises 15 residues. Germline assignment: CDR1 SGHTA and CDR2 FQGTGA. The ends were cut back, 1 base at V and 6 bases at J, with 15 bases in the middle. The CDR3: CASSLIGVDGAEAFF. The CDR3 DNA reads TGTGCCAGCAGCTTAATAGGGGTCGATGGGGCTGAAGCTTTCTTT. The full variable domain, in which reference TRBV7-3 and TRBJ1-1 provide the parts outside the CDR3, is GAGVSQTPSNKVTEKGKYVELRCDPISGHTALYWYRQSLGQGPEFLIYFQGTGAADDSGLPNDRFFAVRPEGSVSTLKIQRTERGDSAVYLCASSLIGVDGAEAFFGQGTRLTVV.

This clone was observed a handful of times. The chain is built from TRBV2 and TRBJ1-1; D possibly corresponds to TRBD1 (6 bases). This CDR3 comprises 16 residues. Per the germline V gene, CDR1 is SNHLY and CDR2 is FYNNEI. The V end was cut by 4 bases, the J end by 6 bases, with 21 bases between. For the CDR3, the DNA is TGTGCCAGCAGTGGTCAACAGGGAAGGGGCCTGGCTGAAGCTTTCTTT. Its protein is CASSGQQGRGLAEAFF.

The chain links TRBV7-9 to TRBJ1-1; D possibly corresponds to TRBD1 (5 bases). Trimming stripped 2 bases from V and 3 bases from J, with 10 bases between. There are 14 residues in the CDR3. The germline V gene has CDR1 SEHNR and CDR2 FQNEAQ (reference sequence). Here the CDR3 reads CASSLITRDTEAFF. In nucleotides, the CDR3 is TGTGCCAGCAGCTTAATAACCAGGGACACTGAAGCTTTCTTT.

The CDR3 is CASSPKTRGEQFF. In DNA form, the CDR3 reads TGTGCCAGCAGTCCCAAGACCAGAGGTGAGCAGTTCTTC. The chain combines TRBV12-3 or TRBV12-4 with TRBJ2-1; D is uncertain. This CDR3 is 13 amino acids long. V was trimmed by 5 bases and J by 9 bases, leaving 14 bases between them.

The genes are TRBV28 and TRBJ1-2, with D perhaps TRBD1 (6 bases). Trimming removed 3 bases from V and 0 bases from J, with 11 bases in between. This CDR3 contains 15 residues. The germline gives CDR1 MDHEN, CDR2 SYDVKM. CDR3 nucleotide sequence: TGTGCCAGCAGTTTCGTCGCAGGGGCTAACTATGGCTACACCTTC. It is translated as CASSFVAGANYGYTF.

This rearrangement joins TRBV11-2 to TRBJ2-5; D may be TRBD2 (6 bases). The CDR3 runs to 14 residues. Trimming took off 0 bases at V and 2 bases at J, with 7 bases between the two ends. Germline loops: CDR1 SGHAT, CDR2 FQNNGV. CDR3 in amino acids: CASSLEGGQETQYF. Written as DNA, the CDR3 is TGTGCCAGCAGCTTAGAGGGGGGTCAAGAGACCCAGTACTTC.

The chain couples TRBV4-2 to TRBJ1-2, with unresolved D. The CDR3 has 13 residues. The germline V gene encodes CDR1 LGHNA and CDR2 YNFKEQ. Trimming cost V 1 base and J 9 bases, with 12 bases left between them. CDR3 amino acids: CASSQVSGRRYTF. Written as DNA, the CDR3 is TGTGCCAGCAGCCAAGTGTCAGGTCGGCGCTACACCTTC.

The chain links TRBV30 to TRBJ2-7, with 8 bases matching TRBD2. The CDR3 is 13 residues long. With V trimmed by 0 bases and J by 7 bases, 5 bases remained unmatched. Germline CDR1 is GTSNPN and CDR2 is SVGIG (reference sequence). For the CDR3, the DNA is TGTGCCTGGAGTGTAGCGGGAGCGGGAGAGCAGTACTTC. Amino acid sequence: CAWSVAGAGEQYF.

V gene TRBV3-1 (or the pseudogene TRBV3-2) combines with J gene TRBJ2-7, with 8 bases identical to TRBD2. V lost 4 bases to trimming and J lost 7 bases; unmatched junction nucleotides: 9. This CDR3 has 14 amino acids. Germline V gives CDR1 LGHDT, CDR2 YNNKEL (reference sequence). As DNA, the CDR3 is TGTGCCAGCAGCCCACCGGGAGGGCCTGGAGAGCAGTACTTC. This sequence encodes CASSPPGGPGEQYF.

The chain has TRBV28 and TRBJ2-1; 8 nucleotides align to TRBD1. The CDR3 consists of 13 residues. CDR1 and CDR2 (germline): MDHEN, SYDVKM. Trimming took 6 bases from V and 8 from J; bases not matched to a gene: 6. The CDR3 loop reads CASSPQGADEQFF. For the CDR3, the DNA is TGTGCCAGCAGCCCGCAGGGGGCGGATGAGCAGTTCTTC.

The chain links TRBV25-1 to TRBJ1-5; no clear D gene. Trimming removed 7 bases at V and 5 bases at J, with 9 bases between. Germline V lookup: CDR1 MGHDK, CDR2 SYGVNS. The CDR3 runs to 12 residues. The CDR3 nucleotides read TGTGCCAGCACAGGTGGTGATCAGCCCCAGCATTTT. It codes for CASTGGDQPQHF.

The V call is TRBV28, the J call TRBJ1-6; a possible D gene is TRBD1 (6 bases). The CDR3 extends over 15 amino acids. The V end lost 2 bases, the J end lost 7 bases, and 12 bases lay between the germline ends. Germline lookup yields CDR1 MDHEN and CDR2 SYDVKM. DNA of the CDR3: TGTGCCAGCAGTTTAGTGGGGGCTGGAAATTCACCCCTCCACTTT. Its protein is CASSLVGAGNSPLHF.

The V gene is TRBV28, the J gene TRBJ2-7; D gene unclear. Germline V gene data show CDR1 as MDHEN and CDR2 as SYDVKM. CDR3 length: 12 residues. V was pared by 2 bases and J by 6 bases, with 8 bases between. The CDR3 bases are TGTGCCAGCAGTTTAGTCGTTAGCGAGCAGTACTTC. Translating gives CASSLVVSEQYF.

This chain links TRBV11-2 with TRBJ1-2, with a tentative D call TRBD1 (5 bases). CDR1 is SGHAT and CDR2 is FQNNGV in the germline V gene. This CDR3 spans 14 amino acids. V was shortened by 7 bases and J by 2 bases, with 14 bases between the two germline ends. DNA of the CDR3: TGTGCCAGCACCTCCAGGGCGGGGAACTATGGCTACACCTTC. Encoded protein: CASTSRAGNYGYTF.

The V call is TRBV6-1, the J call TRBJ1-2; TRBD1 is a possible D gene (6 bases). V was clipped by 1 base and J by 1 base, with 10 bases between them. Germline CDR1 MNHNS, CDR2 SASEGT. The CDR3 loop spans 15 amino acids. CDR3: CASSEGRGNNYGYTF. In DNA, the CDR3 is TGTGCCAGCAGTGAAGGCAGGGGCAATAACTATGGCTACACCTTC.

The CDR3 sequence is CASRSGTPSPHEQFF. Written as DNA, the CDR3 is TGTGCCAGCAGGTCCGGGACACCGAGTCCCCATGAGCAGTTCTTC. This chain joins TRBV6-5 and TRBJ2-1, with D possibly being TRBD1 (6 bases). The CDR3 spans 15 residues. V was clipped by 6 bases and J by 8 bases, with 20 bases between them. The germline CDR1 and CDR2 sequences are MNHEY and SVGAGI.

The V gene is TRBV6-5, the J gene TRBJ2-7; tentatively, D is TRBD1 (6 bases). Looked up from germline, CDR1 is MNHEY and CDR2 is SVGAGI. The CDR3 sequence is 13 residues long. V was cut by 7 bases and J by 7 bases, with 17 bases left in between. CDR3 region: CASIAPRGREQYF. The DNA for the CDR3 is TGTGCCAGCATAGCCCCCAGGGGTAGAGAGCAGTACTTC.

This clone was counted between two and nine times. This sequence joins TRBV7-3 and TRBJ2-1; D possibly corresponds to TRBD2 (5 bases). Germline CDR1 SGHTA, CDR2 FQGTGA. V dropped 5 bases and J dropped 2 bases, with 7 bases sitting between them. The CDR3 is 13 amino acids. Here the CDR3 reads CASSPGTYNEQFF. CDR3 in DNA: TGTGCCAGCAGCCCCGGGACCTACAATGAGCAGTTCTTC.

The chain joins TRBV3-1 (or the pseudogene TRBV3-2) to TRBJ1-1; no definite D call. V lost 0 bases, J lost 7 bases, and 6 bases lay in between. Germline V CDR1 and CDR2: LGHDT, YNNKEL (reference sequence). The CDR3 runs 12 residues. The CDR3 DNA reads as TGTGCCAGCAGCCAAGATGCCAGTGAAGCTTTCTTT. Protein product: CASSQDASEAFF.

V usage is TRBV28 and J usage is TRBJ1-2; D is perhaps TRBD1 (6 bases). The germline V gene has CDR1 MDHEN and CDR2 SYDVKM. The CDR3 runs 14 residues. The V end was cut by 2 bases, the J end by 4 bases, with 11 bases between. CDR3 loop: CASSLPGQVYGYTF. In DNA, the CDR3 is TGTGCCAGCAGTTTACCGGGACAAGTCTATGGCTACACCTTC.